This TCR beta chain derives from a study of shared clonotypes between healthy human individuals. The overall study: For every donor, three CD4 naive, three CD4 memory, two CD8 naive and one CD8 memory plates were used.

V lost 1 base and J lost 6; bases outside the gene matches: 3. Germline V lookup: CDR1 SGHAT, CDR2 FQNNGV. The CDR3 extends over 17 amino acids. Data came from immunoSEQ multiplex PCR; TCRdb stores just in-frame clones and leaves some out. The repertoire holds a few hundred thousand clones, with 50% to 80% as singletons. As to this clone: Other DNA sequences from this sample encode an identical CDR3 as well.

All donors qualified as healthy HIV-negative adults and had experienced no recent acute infections or vaccinations. The sequenced material came from memory CD4+ T cells sorted from blood. Subset of the sample: CD45RA-negative fraction. V and J are TRBV11-2 and TRBJ2-2; 15 bases are shared with TRBD2. This receptor was identified in a man aged 25 to 40 in good health. CDR3 sequence reads: CASSLARTSGRAGELFF. CDR3 bases: TGTGCCAGCAGCTTAGCCCGGACTAGCGGGAGGGCCGGGGAGCTGTTTTTT.